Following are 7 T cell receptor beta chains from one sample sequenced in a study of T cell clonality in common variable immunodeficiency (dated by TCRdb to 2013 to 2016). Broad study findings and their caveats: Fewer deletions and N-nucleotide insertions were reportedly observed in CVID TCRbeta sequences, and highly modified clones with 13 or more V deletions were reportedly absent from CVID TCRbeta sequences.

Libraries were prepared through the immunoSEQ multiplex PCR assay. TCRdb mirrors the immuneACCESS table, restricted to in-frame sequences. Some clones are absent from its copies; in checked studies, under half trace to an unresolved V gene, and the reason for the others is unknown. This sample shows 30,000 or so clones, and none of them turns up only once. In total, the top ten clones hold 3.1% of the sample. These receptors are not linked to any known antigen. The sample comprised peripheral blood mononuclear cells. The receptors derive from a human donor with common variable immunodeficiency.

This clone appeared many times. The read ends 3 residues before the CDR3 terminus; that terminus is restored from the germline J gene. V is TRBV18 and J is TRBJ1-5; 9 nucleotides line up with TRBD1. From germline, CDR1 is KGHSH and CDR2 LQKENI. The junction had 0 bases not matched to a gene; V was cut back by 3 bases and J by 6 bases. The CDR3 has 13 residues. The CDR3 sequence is CASSPGQGQPQHF. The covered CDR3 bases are TGTGCCAGCTCACCGGGACAGGGTCAGCCC.

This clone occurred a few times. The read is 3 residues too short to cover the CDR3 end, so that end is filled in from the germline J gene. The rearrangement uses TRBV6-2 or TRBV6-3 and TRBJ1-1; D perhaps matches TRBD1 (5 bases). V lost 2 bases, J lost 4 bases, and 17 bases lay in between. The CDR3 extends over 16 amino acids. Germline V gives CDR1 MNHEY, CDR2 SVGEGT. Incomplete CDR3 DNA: TGTGCCAGCAGTTACGGGCCAGGGTGGTATGGCACTGAA. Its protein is CASSYGPGWYGTE. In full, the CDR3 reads CASSYGPGWYGTEAFF.

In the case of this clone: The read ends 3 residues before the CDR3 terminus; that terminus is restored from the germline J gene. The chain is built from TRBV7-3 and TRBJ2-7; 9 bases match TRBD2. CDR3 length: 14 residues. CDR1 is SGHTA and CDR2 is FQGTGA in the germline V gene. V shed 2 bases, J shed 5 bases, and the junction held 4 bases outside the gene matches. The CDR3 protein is CASSLGGGAHEQYF. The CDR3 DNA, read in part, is TGTGCCAGCAGCTTAGGCGGGGGGGCCCACGAG.

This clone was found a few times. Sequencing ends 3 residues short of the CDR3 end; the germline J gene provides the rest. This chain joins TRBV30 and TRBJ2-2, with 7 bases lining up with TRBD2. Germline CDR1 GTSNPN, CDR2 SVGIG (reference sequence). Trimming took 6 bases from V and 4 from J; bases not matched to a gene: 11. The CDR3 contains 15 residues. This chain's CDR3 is CACPVGSGGTGELFF. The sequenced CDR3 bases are TGTGCCTGCCCCGTAGGGTCGGGGGGCACCGGGGAG.

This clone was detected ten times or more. CDR3 protein: CASSSQYEQYF. Partial CDR3 DNA: TGTGCCAGCAGCTCACAGTACGAG. The V and J genes are TRBV5-4 and TRBJ2-7; D call uncertain. The DNA ends 3 residues before the CDR3 does, and the rest of the CDR3 is filled in from the germline J gene. Germline CDR1 reads SGHNT; CDR2 reads YYREEE (reference sequence). The ends were cut back, 3 bases at V and 4 bases at J, with 5 bases in the middle. CDR3 length equals 11 residues.

CDR3 region: CAWSPKLQGNRGGYTF. CDR3 bases read: TGTGCCTGGAGTCCAAAGTTACAGGGAAACCGAGGTGGC. The V and J genes are TRBV30 and TRBJ1-2, with D possibly TRBD1 on 6 matching bases. Read coverage stops 3 residues before the CDR3 terminus; the germline J gene supplies the remainder. The germline CDR1 and CDR2 sequences are GTSNPN and SVGIG (reference sequence). The CDR3 runs to 16 residues. The ends were cut back, 2 bases at V and 7 bases at J, with 23 bases in the middle.

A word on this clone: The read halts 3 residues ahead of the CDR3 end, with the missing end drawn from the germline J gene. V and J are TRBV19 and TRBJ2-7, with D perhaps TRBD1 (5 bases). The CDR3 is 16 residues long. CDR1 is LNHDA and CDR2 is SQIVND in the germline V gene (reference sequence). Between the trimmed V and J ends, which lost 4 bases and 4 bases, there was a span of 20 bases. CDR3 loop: CASSRVGASPWYEQYF. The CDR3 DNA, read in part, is TGTGCCAGTAGTAGAGTAGGGGCCAGCCCTTGGTACGAG.